This T cell receptor (beta chain) was observed in a study of T cells in Graves' hyperthyroidism and ophthalmopathy. Germline-derived CDR1 and CDR2 are GTSNPN and SVGIG (reference sequence). The ends were cut back, 7 bases at V and 2 bases at J, with 15 bases in the middle. The CDR3 loop spans 13 amino acids. Researchers amplified the TCR beta CDR3 regions from RNA transcripts. Carried out on the TCR CDR3, a first-round RT-PCR used the HTBI primer set. Each CDR3 protein is one row after TCRdb ran MiXCR on the multiplex PCR reads. The sample records some 600,000 distinct CDR3 sequences, around 14% being singletons. Lactation, pregnancy, other autoimmune disease or uncontrolled infection excluded patients.

Sequenced sample: blood. The gene calls are TRBV30 and TRBJ2-7; the D gene is possibly TRBD2 (6 bases). The clonotype comes from a woman in her 30s with Graves' hyperthyroidism that later progressed to Graves' ophthalmopathy. In DNA, the CDR3 is TGTGCCTTCCAACAGGAGGGGCCCTACGAGCAGTACTTC. It specifies CAFQQEGPYEQYF.